This TCR beta chain is drawn from a study of early T cells in non-severe SARS-CoV-2 infection. Study background: With bulk RNA from unsorted whole blood as input, sequencing yielded unpaired chains.

Molecules of cDNA were individually given unique molecular identifiers that were attached to them. MiXCR was run by TCRdb on the 5' RACE reads, yielding one entry per CDR3 protein. In the table there are fewer than 75,000 distinct CDR3 sequences, 20% to 25% of which are singletons. Findings and caveats of the study: Anti-spike CD8 responses were favored by VDJdb matching, which missed private and CD4 specificities.

CDR1 and CDR2 (germline): LNHDA, SQIVND (reference sequence). The CDR3 contains 12 residues. The ends were cut back, 5 bases at V and 6 bases at J, with 7 bases in the middle. About this clonotype itself: Its antigen is unidentified.

The sequence was collected from an adult who was a healthcare worker with PCR-confirmed SARS-CoV-2 infection or an uninfected control (not recorded which). V usage is TRBV19 and J usage is TRBJ2-2, with D unresolved. This sample comprised whole blood, obtained at baseline. The CDR3 reads CASSFGPGELFF. As DNA, the CDR3 is TGTGCCAGTAGTTTTGGTCCCGGGGAGCTGTTTTTT.